This T cell receptor beta chain stems from a study of cytomegalovirus exposure and HLA in healthy donors. With 4 bases clipped from V and 1 base from J, the junction kept 1 base outside the gene matches. CDR3 length: 15 residues. Germline CDR1 LGHNA, CDR2 YSLEER. As concerns this clone: Its antigen is unknown.

The PCR was carried out with 60 Vbeta primers and 13 Jbeta primers. Some clones are missing from TCRdb's copy, which holds only in-frame ones; the method was immunoSEQ multiplex PCR. The sample includes some 110,000 clones, 50% to 70% of them seen just once. Study results and caveats: Later analysis demonstrated an association between a missense DCLRE1C variant and TCR beta V- and J-gene trimming.

V gene TRBV4-3 combines with J gene TRBJ2-1; 10 nucleotides align to TRBD2. This receptor was identified in a woman in her 40s in good health and CMV-seropositive. Sequencing was carried out using PBMCs. DNA for the CDR3: TGCGCCAGCAGCCCACTAGCGGGATCCTACAATGAGCAGTTCTTC. It yields the protein CASSPLAGSYNEQFF.